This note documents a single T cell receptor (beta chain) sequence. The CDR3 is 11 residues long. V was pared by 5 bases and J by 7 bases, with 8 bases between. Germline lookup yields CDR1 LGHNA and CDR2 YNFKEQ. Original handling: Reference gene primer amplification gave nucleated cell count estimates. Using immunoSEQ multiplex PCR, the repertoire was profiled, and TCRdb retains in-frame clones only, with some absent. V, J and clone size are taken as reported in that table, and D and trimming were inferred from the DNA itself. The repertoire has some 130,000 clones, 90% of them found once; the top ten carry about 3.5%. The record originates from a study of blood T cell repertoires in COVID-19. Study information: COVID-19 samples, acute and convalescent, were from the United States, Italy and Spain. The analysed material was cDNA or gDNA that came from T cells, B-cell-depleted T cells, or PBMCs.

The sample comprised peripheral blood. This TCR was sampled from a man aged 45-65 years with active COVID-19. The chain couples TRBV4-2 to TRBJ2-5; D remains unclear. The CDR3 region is CASSSGGTQYF. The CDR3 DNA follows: TGTGCCAGCAGCTCTGGCGGGACCCAGTACTTC.